This TCR beta chain was obtained from a study of T cells in Graves' hyperthyroidism and ophthalmopathy. Amplification yielded TCR beta CDR3 regions, with RNA transcripts as the source. When the TCR CDR3 underwent first-round RT-PCR, the HTBI primer set was used. Each CDR3 protein gets one entry after TCRdb re-called the multiplex PCR reads with MiXCR. The sample consists of about 400,000 distinct CDR3 sequences, 15% to 18% of them appearing once. Germline values: CDR1 SGHRS, CDR2 YFSETQ. Trimming cost V 4 bases and J 2 bases, with 13 bases left between them. This CDR3 comprises 15 residues. The chain has TRBV5-1 and TRBJ1-3; the D is unclear. Sample: blood. This sequence was found in a woman aged 18-35 years with Graves' hyperthyroidism. CDR3 DNA sequence: TGCGCCAGCAGCCAGAACCAACCCCCTGGAAACACCATATATTTT. Its protein product is CASSQNQPPGNTIYF.